This entry lists 8 T cell receptor beta chains sequenced from one sample in a study of blood T cell repertoires in COVID-19 (dated by TCRdb to 2020 to 2021). The method was the immunoSEQ multiplex PCR assay. The table comes from immuneACCESS by way of TCRdb, which keeps in-frame sequences with V and J called. Part of the clones is missing from these tables; in studies checked, under half for an unresolved V gene and the rest for unknown reasons. The sample yields 150,000 to 200,000 clones; 80% to 90% were counted once. The top ten hold approximately 9.9% of the sample. The sample comprised peripheral blood. The source of these receptors is a human donor with active or convalescent COVID-19. The donor label of this sample is uncertain.

The chain carries TRBV15 and TRBJ2-3; D is unclear. This CDR3 region has 13 residues. V lost 4 bases and J 0 bases, leaving 5 bases between the germline ends. Germline V gives CDR1 LNHNV, CDR2 YYDKDF (reference sequence). The CDR3, as DNA: TGTGCCACCAGCACGCAGAGCACAGATACGCAGTATTTT. This gives the protein CATSTQSTDTQYF. The variable domain in full, with the rest retrieved from reference TRBV15 and TRBJ2-3, is DAMVIQNPRYQVTQFGKPVTLSCSQTLNHNVMYWYQQKSSQAPKLLFHYYDKDFNNEADTPDNFQSRRPNTSFCFLDIRSPGLGDTAMYLCATSTQSTDTQYFGPGTRLTVL.

J is TRBJ2-3 and V is TRBV6-6; tentative D call: TRBD2 (6 bases). Trimming left V 6 bases short and J 0 bases short, with 10 bases between. The CDR3 loop spans 14 amino acids. Per the germline V gene, CDR1 is MNHNY and CDR2 is SVGAGI (reference sequence). CDR3 sequence (DNA): TGTGCCAGCAGAAATAGCGGTAGCACAGATACGCAGTATTTT. Residues: CASRNSGSTDTQYF.

The rearrangement uses TRBV3-1 (or the pseudogene TRBV3-2) and TRBJ2-5; D is undetermined. Germline values: CDR1 LGHDT, CDR2 YNNKEL (reference sequence). V was trimmed by 2 bases and J by 2 bases, leaving 12 bases between them. CDR3 size: 15 residues. CDR3 loop: CASSQSRPIQETQYF. As DNA, the CDR3 is TGTGCCAGCAGCCAAAGCAGGCCGATACAAGAGACCCAGTACTTC.

The chain carries TRBV7-2 and TRBJ2-2; 11 bases match TRBD2. Per the germline V gene, CDR1 is SGHTA and CDR2 is FQGNSA. The CDR3 runs to 17 residues. Losses at the gene ends were 5 bases for V and 6 bases for J; bases not matched to a gene: 11. The CDR3 DNA reads as TGTGCCAGCAGCCCCCGGCTAGCGGGGGGAGGGGCCGGGGAGCTGTTTTTT. Translating gives CASSPRLAGGGAGELFF.

The rearrangement links TRBV5-5 to TRBJ2-7; D not certain. Germline V gene sequence: CDR1 SGHKS, CDR2 YYEKEE (reference sequence). Trimming took off 4 bases at V and 6 bases at J, with 14 bases between the two ends. The CDR3 is 13 amino acids. The CDR3 DNA follows: TGTGCCAGCAGCCCTCCCACTACTCGCGAGCAGTACTTC. Encoded protein: CASSPPTTREQYF.

This clone showed up just a few times. J is TRBJ2-7 and V is TRBV30; 7 positions agree with TRBD2. The germline V gene encodes CDR1 GTSNPN and CDR2 SVGIG (reference sequence). V lost 5 bases to trimming and J lost 2 bases; unmatched junction nucleotides: 3. The CDR3 sequence is 12 residues long. CDR3 in amino acids: CAWGAGAYEQYF. Written as DNA, the CDR3 is TGTGCCTGGGGGGCGGGGGCCTACGAGCAGTACTTC.

The V call is TRBV19, the J call TRBJ1-4; no firm D call. CDR1 and CDR2 (germline): LNHDA, SQIVND (reference sequence). V was cut by 5 bases and J by 6 bases, with 7 bases left in between. This CDR3 has 12 residues. CDR3 nucleotide sequence: TGTGCCAGTAGTCAACAAGATGAAAAACTGTTTTTT. Residues: CASSQQDEKLFF.

This clone was seen just once. CDR3 DNA sequence: TGCGCCAGCAGCTTGGATCGAGCGATCGATACGCAGTATTTT. Translated: CASSLDRAIDTQYF. The chain uses TRBV5-1 and TRBJ2-3; D is ambiguous. The CDR3 is 14 amino acids. Germline lookup yields CDR1 SGHRS and CDR2 YFSETQ. Trimming left V 0 bases short and J 6 bases short, with 11 bases between. Looking up the rest from reference TRBV5-1 and TRBJ2-3 gives the full variable domain: KAGVTQTPRYLIKTRGQQVTLSCSPISGHRSVSWYQQTPGQGLQFLFEYFSETQRNKGNFPGRFSGRQFSNSRSEMNVSTLELGDSALYLCASSLDRAIDTQYFGPGTRLTVL.